A single sample gave rise to the 29 T cell receptor beta chains below, sequenced in a study of regulatory T cells in long-lasting Graves disease. Time point described: newly diagnosed GD, antithyroid drugs for less than 3 months. Extracted RNA from PBMCs served as the source of the TCR library. HTBI primers from iRepertoire and Arm-PCR of CDR3 regions yielded the TCR beta libraries. MiXCR, applied by TCRdb to the multiplex PCR reads, yields one record per CDR3 protein. The sample lists about 440,000 distinct CDR3 sequences; roughly 15% were seen once. This sample was shared with a second study, whose subject was T cells in Graves' hyperthyroidism and ophthalmopathy.

The sample was peripheral blood mononuclear cells (PBMCs), taken at new diagnosis, from a patient treated with antithyroid drugs. The receptors shown here come from a woman aged 18-29 years with Graves disease.

A word on this clonotype: This could be a read error, since a much larger clone is one nucleotide away. The CDR3 does not end in the conserved phenylalanine or tryptophan, so this is likely a read error. This sequence joins TRBV3-1 and TRBJ2-2; TRBD2 is a possible D gene (7 bases). The CDR3 is made up of 17 amino acids. Per germline, CDR1 LGHDT and CDR2 YNNKEL (reference sequence). Trimming removed 0 bases at V and 7 bases at J, with 18 bases between. The CDR3 region is CASSQDFPRGGGGELFL. CDR3 nucleotides: TGTGCCAGCAGCCAAGATTTCCCTCGCGGGGGCGGCGGGGAGCTGTTTCTT.

This clonotype occurred many times. The chain is built from TRBV7-9 and TRBJ1-1; maybe TRBD1 (5 bases). V lost 1 base to trimming and J lost 0 bases, with 21 bases between them. In germline, CDR1 is SEHNR, CDR2 FQNEAQ (reference sequence). CDR3 size: 19 residues. Here the CDR3 reads CASSLGSWGLTEMNTEAFF. CDR3 nucleotides: TGTGCCAGCAGCTTAGGCTCATGGGGCTTGACGGAGATGAACACTGAAGCTTTCTTT.

Many counts were recorded for this clonotype. This sequence joins TRBV2 and TRBJ1-6; possible D gene TRBD1, 5 bases. In germline, CDR1 is SNHLY, CDR2 FYNNEI. The CDR3 has 16 amino acids. Deletions cut 4 bases from V and 3 bases from J, with 13 bases between. The CDR3 reads CASSGEEGHYNSPLHF. The CDR3 region has the DNA TGTGCCAGCAGTGGCGAGGAGGGGCACTATAATTCACCCCTCCACTTT.

A few counts support this clonotype. The gene calls are TRBV11-2 and TRBJ2-5, with TRBD2 matching over 8 bases. Trimming removed 0 bases from V and 5 bases from J; junction bases left unmatched: 5. The V gene's germline CDR1 is SGHAT and CDR2 FQNNGV. The CDR3 runs to 15 residues. This CDR3 reads CASSLEGGRRETQYF. As DNA, the CDR3 is TGTGCCAGCAGCTTAGAGGGCGGGAGGAGGGAGACCCAGTACTTC.

This clonotype was seen many times. This chain connects TRBV2 to TRBJ2-2, with D possibly matching TRBD2 (6 bases). Germline CDR1 SNHLY, CDR2 FYNNEI. Trimming cost V 5 bases and J 7 bases, with 14 bases left between them. There are 14 residues in the CDR3. CDR3: CASSLLRAGGELFF. Here the CDR3 DNA reads TGTGCCAGCAGTCTCCTGAGAGCGGGCGGGGAGCTGTTTTTT.

This clonotype has at least ten counts. The V and J genes are TRBV18 and TRBJ1-2, with no clear D. The CDR3 is 17 residues long. Germline V lookup: CDR1 KGHSH, CDR2 LQKENI. Between the trimmed V and J ends, which lost 1 base and 3 bases, there was a span of 18 bases. The CDR3 region has the DNA TGTGCCAGCTCACCACTATTGGTTGTTGTGAGCGACTATGGCTACACCTTC. Translating gives CASSPLLVVVSDYGYTF. The whole variable domain, filled in from reference TRBV18 and TRBJ1-2, reads NAGVMQNPRHLVRRRGQEARLRCSPMKGHSHVYWYRQLPEEGLKFMVYLQKENIIDESGMPKERFSAEFPKEGPSILRIQQVVRGDSAAYFCASSPLLVVVSDYGYTFGSGTRLTVV.

This clonotype was recorded many times. The chain combines TRBV6-1 with TRBJ2-5; D gene ambiguous. Germline V CDR1 and CDR2: MNHNS, SASEGT. V was cut by 6 bases and J by 2 bases, with 22 bases left in between. The CDR3 sequence is 17 residues long. CDR3 in DNA: TGTGCCAGCAGGACCCCGGTTGCCGCAATATCGCAAGAGACCCAGTACTTC. It encodes CASRTPVAAISQETQYF.

This clonotype has at least ten counts. The rearrangement joins TRBV6-2 or TRBV6-3 to TRBJ2-1; 9 nucleotides match TRBD1. The CDR3 runs to 17 residues. Germline CDR1 reads MNHEY; CDR2 reads SVGEGT. V lost 2 bases and J lost 8; bases outside the gene matches: 13. The CDR3 DNA follows: TGTGCCAGCAGTTACCTCACCGGGACAGGGCCCTTCTATGAGCAGTTCTTC. Its translation: CASSYLTGTGPFYEQFF.

This clonotype was counted only a few times. The chain combines TRBV5-1 with TRBJ2-1; the D is unclear. CDR3 length equals 13 residues. Per germline, CDR1 SGHRS and CDR2 YFSETQ. The germline V and J ends were trimmed by 5 bases and 4 bases, with 10 bases remaining between them. The CDR3 here is CASRISSYNEQFF. DNA of the CDR3: TGCGCCAGCAGAATCTCAAGTTACAATGAGCAGTTCTTC. Together with reference TRBV5-1 and TRBJ2-1, the CDR3 gives the full variable domain: KAGVTQTPRYLIKTRGQQVTLSCSPISGHRSVSWYQQTPGQGLQFLFEYFSETQRNKGNFPGRFSGRQFSNSRSEMNVSTLELGDSALYLCASRISSYNEQFFGPGTRLTVL.

About this clonotype: A much larger clone is a single base away; this may be a read error. V and J are TRBV20-1 and TRBJ2-2; 14 bases fit TRBD2. V dropped 6 bases and J dropped 2; count of bases not matched to a gene: 14. The CDR3 runs to 19 residues. Germline-derived CDR1 and CDR2 are DFQATT and SNEGSKA (reference sequence). CDR3 loop: CSAETETSGRARNTGELFF. The CDR3 bases are TGCAGTGCAGAAACTGAGACTAGCGGGAGGGCCCGTAACACCGGGGAGCTGTTTTTT.

The rearrangement joins TRBV28 to TRBJ1-2, with no clear D. CDR3 length equals 14 residues. Germline V gene lookup returns CDR1 MDHEN and CDR2 SYDVKM. V lost 4 bases, J lost 6 bases, and 15 bases lay in between. CDR3 amino acids: CASSSRFLVDGYTF. The DNA of the CDR3 is TGTGCCAGCAGTTCCCGGTTTTTGGTTGATGGCTACACCTTC.

Details on this clonotype: A much larger clone lies one base from this, so it may be a read error. The conserved phenylalanine or tryptophan is not found at the CDR3 terminus, so this likely reflects a read error. V and J are TRBV6-6 and TRBJ1-1; D remains unclear. Germline V gene sequence: CDR1 MNHNY, CDR2 SVGAGI (reference sequence). This CDR3 is built from 17 residues. V shed 0 bases and J shed 1 base, with 15 bases lying between them. The DNA of the CDR3 is TGTGCCAGCAGTTACTCGCTAGCAGGACTCAAGAACACTGAAGCTTTCTGT. Amino acid sequence: CASSYSLAGLKNTEAFC.

The chain carries TRBV30 and TRBJ2-1; D is ambiguous. The length of the CDR3 is 13 residues. With 2 bases removed from V and 5 bases from J, the gap between germline ends came to 10 bases. Germline CDR1 reads GTSNPN; CDR2 reads SVGIG (reference sequence). CDR3 nucleotides: TGTGCCTGGAGTATTACATTAGACAATGAGCAGTTCTTC. Residues: CAWSITLDNEQFF.

V and J are TRBV6-1 and TRBJ2-1; a weak D match, TRBD1 (6 bases). The V gene lost 9 bases and the J gene lost 10 bases, with 19 bases spanning the gap. Germline V gene lookup returns CDR1 MNHNS and CDR2 SASEGT. This CDR3 region has 13 residues. The CDR3 DNA is TGTGCCAGTAGAAAGACAGGATTGGAGGAGCAGTTCTTC. Protein sequence: CASRKTGLEEQFF.

Worth noting for this clonotype: Without the conserved terminal phenylalanine or tryptophan, this CDR3 likely stems from a read error. V and J are TRBV20-1 and TRBJ1-5; 7 bases are a match to TRBD1. There are 14 residues in the CDR3. CDR1 and CDR2 (germline): DFQATT, SNEGSKA (reference sequence). V shed 4 bases, J shed 9 bases, and the junction held 12 bases outside the gene matches. CDR3 region: CSAKDPTGRPPQHL. The CDR3 coding sequence is TGCAGTGCTAAGGATCCGACAGGGCGTCCGCCCCAGCATCTT.

In its sample, this clonotype was seen many times. This CDR3 reads CASSQDGRGSGYGYTF. The CDR3 region has the DNA TGTGCCAGCAGCCAAGATGGGCGGGGAAGCGGCTATGGCTACACCTTC. The chain uses TRBV4-2 and TRBJ1-2; D is uncertain. CDR1 LGHNA and CDR2 YNFKEQ come from the germline V gene. This CDR3 region has 16 residues. Trimming shortened V by 0 bases and J by 4 bases, and 15 bases separated the two germline ends.

This chain connects TRBV11-2 to TRBJ2-7; maybe TRBD2 (6 bases). Trimming stripped 5 bases from V and 9 bases from J, with 20 bases between. Germline V lookup: CDR1 SGHAT, CDR2 FQNNGV. The CDR3 runs 14 residues. For the CDR3, the DNA is TGTGCCAGCAGCCCTGATGGGGGGTTCTACATGCAGTACTTC. Amino acid sequence: CASSPDGGFYMQYF.

This chain links TRBV10-1 with TRBJ2-1, with a weak D call TRBD2 (7 bases). The CDR3 consists of 15 residues. Germline CDR1 WNHNN, CDR2 SYGVQD (reference sequence). Trimming stripped 0 bases from V and 7 bases from J, with 13 bases between. The CDR3 nucleotides read TGCGCCAGCAGTGAGTCGGGAGGGGGTTTGAATGAGCAGTTCTTC. Translation gives CASSESGGGLNEQFF.

This clonotype has just a few counts. This sequence joins TRBV10-1 and TRBJ1-5, with a tentative D call TRBD1 (6 bases). CDR1 WNHNN and CDR2 SYGVQD come from the germline V gene (reference sequence). There are 14 residues in the CDR3. Trimming took 3 bases from V and 1 from J, leaving 7 bases between them. The CDR3 spells CASSEGTSNQPQHF. In DNA form, the CDR3 reads TGCGCCAGCAGTGAAGGGACAAGCAATCAGCCCCAGCATTTT.

This clonotype showed up many times. A junction boundary mismatches the germline segment, possibly from a read error. The chain couples TRBV2 to TRBJ2-7; D possibly corresponds to TRBD2 (6 bases). Per the germline V gene, CDR1 is SNHLY and CDR2 is FYNNEI. This CDR3 contains 14 residues. Here the CDR3 reads CASSAGTPPYGQYF. The CDR3 DNA follows: TGTGCCAGCAGCGCCGGGACTCCGCCTTACGGGCAGTACTTC.

A few counts support this clonotype. The V and J genes are TRBV20-1 and TRBJ2-7; 9 bases fit TRBD2. CDR1 DFQATT and CDR2 SNEGSKA come from the germline V gene (reference sequence). The CDR3 sequence is 16 residues long. V lost 1 base, J lost 4 bases, and 11 bases stayed unmatched. The CDR3, as DNA: TGCAGTGCTAGAGGGTTTGGTAGCGGGAGCTGGTACGAGCAGTACTTC. Translation gives CSARGFGSGSWYEQYF.

This clonotype was seen many times. The V call is TRBV7-2, the J call TRBJ2-1; TRBD2 matches 10 bases. V shed 4 bases, J shed 2 bases, and the junction held 5 bases outside the gene matches. CDR1 SGHTA and CDR2 FQGNSA come from the germline V gene. There are 16 residues in the CDR3. The chain's CDR3 is CASSYSSGGPYNEQFF. CDR3 coding DNA: TGTGCCAGCAGCTACTCTAGCGGGGGACCCTACAATGAGCAGTTCTTC. Based on the CDR3 plus reference TRBV7-2 and TRBJ2-1, the full variable domain is GAGVSQSPSNKVTEKGKDVELRCDPISGHTALYWYRQSLGQGLEFLIYFQGNSAPDKSGLPSDRFSAERTGGSVSTLTIQRTQQEDSAVYLCASSYSSGGPYNEQFFGPGTRLTVL.

The rearrangement uses TRBV9 and TRBJ2-1; D is uncertain. CDR3 length: 15 amino acids. From germline, CDR1 is SGDLS and CDR2 YYNGEE. Trimming took off 0 bases at V and 5 bases at J, with 12 bases between the two ends. The CDR3 bases are TGTGCCAGCAGCGTAGGTTACCCTGGTGACAATGAGCAGTTCTTC. Its protein is CASSVGYPGDNEQFF.

This clonotype was recorded at least ten times. For the CDR3, the DNA is TGTGCCATCAGCAGAGGAGTTATGGATGGCTACACCTTC. Translation gives CAISRGVMDGYTF. The rearrangement uses TRBV10-3 and TRBJ1-2; D gene uncertain. Trimming took 6 bases from V and 6 from J, leaving 14 bases between them. This CDR3 is built from 13 residues. From germline, CDR1 is ENHRY and CDR2 SYGVKD.

This clonotype has a count of ten or more. The chain recombines TRBV7-9 with TRBJ2-7; the D is unclear. The CDR3 consists of 13 residues. V gave up 3 bases and J gave up 2 bases, with 8 bases separating them. The V gene's germline CDR1 is SEHNR and CDR2 FQNEAQ (reference sequence). CDR3 coding DNA: TGTGCCAGCAGCTTCGACACCACCTACGAGCAGTACTTC. It encodes CASSFDTTYEQYF.

J is TRBJ2-5 and V is TRBV15; unclear D gene. The germline V gene has CDR1 LNHNV and CDR2 YYDKDF (reference sequence). The CDR3 runs 13 residues. Trimming cost V 0 bases and J 4 bases, with 6 bases left between them. The CDR3 nucleotides are TGTGCCACCAGCAGAGATCTAGGAGAGACCCAGTACTTC. It is translated as CATSRDLGETQYF.

This clonotype was found a few times. The chain combines TRBV2 with TRBJ2-3; TRBD1 or TRBD2 may be the D gene (5 bases each). Trimming cost V 6 bases and J 2 bases, with 21 bases left between them. CDR3 size: 17 residues. From germline, CDR1 is SNHLY and CDR2 FYNNEI. In nucleotides, the CDR3 is TGTGCCAGCAGAGCGCACCGGGACCAGTTCTCCACAGATACGCAGTATTTT. Protein sequence: CASRAHRDQFSTDTQYF.

The chain recombines TRBV9 with TRBJ2-2, with 9 bases identical to TRBD2. From germline, CDR1 is SGDLS and CDR2 YYNGEE. The CDR3 is made up of 20 amino acids. Trimming at V came to 4 bases and at J to 5 bases, leaving 21 bases not matched to a gene. Here the CDR3 reads CASSLPRGSSGRKGTGELFF. Here the CDR3 DNA reads TGTGCCAGCAGCCTCCCCCGGGGGTCGAGCGGGAGGAAGGGAACCGGGGAGCTGTTTTTT.

This clonotype showed up many times. The J gene is TRBJ2-1, the V gene TRBV12-3 or TRBV12-4; 9 bases match TRBD2. V lost 4 bases, J lost 3 bases, and 10 bases stayed unmatched. This CDR3 spans 17 amino acids. The CDR3: CASSSGLAGEVYNEQFF. The DNA of the CDR3 is TGTGCCAGCAGTTCGGGACTAGCAGGGGAGGTCTACAATGAGCAGTTCTTC.